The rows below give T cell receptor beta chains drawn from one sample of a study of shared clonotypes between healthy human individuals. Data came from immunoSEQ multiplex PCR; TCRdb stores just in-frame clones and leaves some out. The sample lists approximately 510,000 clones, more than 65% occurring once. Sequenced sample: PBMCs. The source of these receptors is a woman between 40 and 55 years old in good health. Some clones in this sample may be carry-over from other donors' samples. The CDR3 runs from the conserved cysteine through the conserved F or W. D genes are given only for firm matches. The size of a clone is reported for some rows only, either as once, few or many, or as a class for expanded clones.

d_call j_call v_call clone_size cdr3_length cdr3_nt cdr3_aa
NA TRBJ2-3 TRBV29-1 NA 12 TGCAGCGTCCCCGTAGCCACAGATACGCAGTATTTT CSVPVATDTQYF
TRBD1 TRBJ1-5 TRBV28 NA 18 TGTGCCAGCAGCAAACCCCGGACAGGGAGCTATAGCAATCAGCCCCAGCATTTT CASSKPRTGSYSNQPQHF
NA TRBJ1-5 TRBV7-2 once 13 TGTGCCAGCGGTCCCCCAGACAATCAGCCCCAGCATTTT CASGPPDNQPQHF
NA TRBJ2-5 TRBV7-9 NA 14 TGTGCCAGCAGCCCCCCTCTGGCCCAAGAGACCCAGTACTTC CASSPPLAQETQYF
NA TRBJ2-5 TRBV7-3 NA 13 TGTGCCAGCAGCTCAGAGATACAAGAGACCCAGTACTTC CASSSEIQETQYF
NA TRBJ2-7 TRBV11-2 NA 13 TGTGCCAGCAGCTTCTCGGGAGACTACGAGCAGTACTTC CASSFSGDYEQYF
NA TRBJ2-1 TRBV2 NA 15 TGTGCCAGCAGTCTTGGCCGCCCCTCCTACAATGAGCAGTTCTTC CASSLGRPSYNEQFF
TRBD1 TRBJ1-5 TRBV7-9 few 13 TGTGCCAGCAGCGGGACAGGGAGGCAGCCCCAGCATTTT CASSGTGRQPQHF
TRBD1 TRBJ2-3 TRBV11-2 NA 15 TGTGCCAGCAGCCCGGACAGGGCACACACAGATACGCAGTATTTT CASSPDRAHTDTQYF
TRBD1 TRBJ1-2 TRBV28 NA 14 TGTGCCAGCAGTTCAGGACAGGAGGCGGGAGGCTACACCTTC CASSSGQEAGGYTF
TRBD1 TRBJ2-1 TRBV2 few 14 TGTGCCAGCAGCGGACAGGGGTTGTACAATGAGCAGTTCTTC CASSGQGLYNEQFF
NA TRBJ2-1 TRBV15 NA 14 TGTGCCACCAGCAGAGGCAGGGGTTACAATGAGCAGTTCTTC CATSRGRGYNEQFF
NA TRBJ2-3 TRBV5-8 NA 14 TGTGCCAGCAGCTTTCGGACAGGAGGGGATACGCAGTATTTT CASSFRTGGDTQYF
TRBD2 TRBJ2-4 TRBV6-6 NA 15 TGTGCCAGCATCGGGACTAGCGGAGAGAAAAACATTCAGTACTTC CASIGTSGEKNIQYF
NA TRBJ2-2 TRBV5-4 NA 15 TGTGCCAGCAGCTTGTTTGGGGCGAACACCGGGGAGCTGTTTTTT CASSLFGANTGELFF
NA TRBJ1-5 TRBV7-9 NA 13 TGTGCCAGCAGCCAAACCCAGGGTCAGCCCCAGCATTTT CASSQTQGQPQHF
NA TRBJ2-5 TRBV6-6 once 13 TGTGCCAGCAGTCCCCAGGATCAAGAGACCCAGTACTTC CASSPQDQETQYF